Following are 20 T cell receptor beta chains from one sample sequenced in a study of spatial heterogeneity in lung cancer (dated by TCRdb to between 2018 and 2021). To prepare the library, 5' RACE was applied. Sequencing was carried out with a NextSeq 500. Starting from the raw public reads, TCRdb applied fastp trimming at Q25, assembled clones with MiXCR and retained in-frame beta chains. Every CDR3 protein is listed once, alongside the most common genes and DNA of its rows. The table for this sample lists some 87,000 distinct CDR3 sequences; approximately 8.5% of them were counted only once. The ten largest clonotypes hold 6.9% of the sample. Sample time point, as interpreted from the label and publication: sample taken at primary tumor resection. Whole RNA extracted from tumor and nontumor lung tissue, or from cryopreserved PBMC samples, was used for TCR sequencing without cell sorting. The sequencing here drew on PBMCs, taken at surgery. All receptors come from a male donor with early-stage non-small cell lung cancer.

This chain joins TRBV29-1 and TRBJ2-7; D possibly uses TRBD1 or TRBD2 (5 bases each). The CDR3 extends over 13 amino acids. Deletions cut 6 bases from V and 2 bases from J, with 14 bases between. From germline, CDR1 is SQVTM and CDR2 ANQGSEA. CDR3 nucleotides: TGCAGCGTGGGTGAGGGGCCAGCCTACGAGCAGTACTTC. Translation gives CSVGEGPAYEQYF.

There are a few counts of this clonotype. This rearrangement joins TRBV29-1 to TRBJ2-3; tentative D call: TRBD1 (5 bases). V lost 1 base, J lost 2 bases, and 13 bases lay in between. The CDR3 is 15 amino acids. Germline V gene sequence: CDR1 SQVTM, CDR2 ANQGSEA. CDR3 sequence (DNA): TGCAGCGTTGAAGGGTGGGCAGGGCCCACAGATACGCAGTATTTT. As protein: CSVEGWAGPTDTQYF.

The chain is built from TRBV20-1 and TRBJ2-3, with D unresolved. The CDR3 loop spans 12 amino acids. V lost 0 bases to trimming and J lost 4 bases, with 5 bases between them. CDR1 and CDR2 (germline): DFQATT, SNEGSKA (reference sequence). Here the CDR3 reads CSARDSSDTQYF. The CDR3 coding sequence is TGCAGTGCTAGAGATAGTTCAGATACGCAGTATTTT.

This clonotype was counted many times. The J gene is TRBJ2-5, the V gene TRBV5-5, with D hard to call. The V end lost 3 bases, the J end lost 5 bases, and 14 bases lay between the germline ends. The CDR3 extends over 14 amino acids. The germline gives CDR1 SGHKS, CDR2 YYEKEE (reference sequence). The DNA of the CDR3 is TGTGCCAGCAGCTGGGGATCCTCCGGGGAGACCCAGTACTTC. This translates into CASSWGSSGETQYF.

This clonotype has a handful of counts. This chain uses TRBV4-3 with TRBJ2-2; 8 nucleotides line up with TRBD2. Germline assignment: CDR1 LGHNA and CDR2 YSLEER. The trim removed 5 bases at V and 4 bases at J, leaving 9 bases unmatched. The CDR3 has 16 residues. CDR3 DNA: TGCGCCAGCAGCTTCGGAAGCGGGGGAATCACCGGGGAGCTGTTTTTT. It yields the protein CASSFGSGGITGELFF.

The chain has TRBV7-2 and TRBJ1-5, with 8 positions matching TRBD1. The CDR3 covers 15 residues. Germline V CDR1 and CDR2: SGHTA, FQGNSA. Unmatched junction bases numbered 11, after V lost 6 bases and J lost 7 bases. The CDR3 loop is CASSPDRVWKQPQHF. The CDR3 bases are TGTGCCAGCAGTCCGGACAGGGTCTGGAAACAGCCCCAGCATTTT.

The chain recombines TRBV5-5 with TRBJ2-1; no firm D call. V lost 2 bases, J lost 5 bases, and 8 bases lay in between. The V gene's germline CDR1 is SGHKS and CDR2 YYEKEE (reference sequence). The length of the CDR3 is 13 residues. In DNA, the CDR3 is TGTGCCAGCAGCTTATATGCTGACAATGAGCAGTTCTTC. Translating gives CASSLYADNEQFF. Full variable domain (missing parts from reference TRBV5-5 and TRBJ2-1): DAGVTQSPTHLIKTRGQQVTLRCSPISGHKSVSWYQQVLGQGPQFIFQYYEKEERGRGNFPDRFSARQFPNYSSELNVNALLLGDSALYLCASSLYADNEQFFGPGTRLTVL.

V usage is TRBV3-1 and J usage is TRBJ2-1, with TRBD2 matching 7 bases. Germline loops: CDR1 LGHDT, CDR2 YNNKEL (reference sequence). V lost 4 bases to trimming and J lost 0 bases; unmatched junction nucleotides: 3. The CDR3 runs to 15 residues. As DNA, the CDR3 is TGTGCCAGCAGCCCCCGGGACTACTCCTACAATGAGCAGTTCTTC. Its translation: CASSPRDYSYNEQFF.

This clonotype was seen at least ten times. The V and J genes are TRBV4-2 and TRBJ2-6; D is ambiguous. V lost 2 bases and J lost 1, with 9 bases in between. Germline V gene data show CDR1 as LGHNA and CDR2 as YNFKEQ. CDR3 length equals 16 residues. The CDR3 spells CASSQTLVSGANVLTF. The CDR3 nucleotides are TGTGCCAGCAGCCAAACATTGGTTTCTGGGGCCAACGTCCTGACTTTC.

This clonotype was found many times. The J gene is TRBJ2-3, the V gene TRBV29-1; TRBD2 matches at 13 bases. The V gene end was trimmed by 4 bases and the J gene end by 2 bases; junction bases not matched to a gene: 3. Germline V gene sequence: CDR1 SQVTM, CDR2 ANQGSEA. This CDR3 comprises 15 residues. CDR3 nucleotides: TGCAGCGTTGCCGGGACTAGCGGGGACACAGATACGCAGTATTTT. Translating gives CSVAGTSGDTDTQYF.

This clonotype was seen only a few times. V gene TRBV18 combines with J gene TRBJ2-7; D not resolved. CDR1 and CDR2 from the germline V gene are KGHSH and LQKENI. The CDR3 extends over 13 amino acids. Trimming took 0 bases from V and 7 from J, leaving 10 bases between them. The CDR3 reads CASSPPESREQYF. The CDR3 coding sequence is TGTGCCAGCTCACCACCGGAATCGCGAGAGCAGTACTTC.

In this sample, this clonotype turned up a few times. The chain uses TRBV9 and TRBJ2-5, with 7 bases matching TRBD2. The CDR3 is 14 amino acids. The V and J ends lost 0 bases and 1 base, in that order; junction bases with no gene match: 0. The germline CDR1 and CDR2 sequences are SGDLS and YYNGEE. CDR3 DNA sequence: TGTGCCAGCAGCGTAGCGGGGGGCCAAGAGACCCAGTACTTC. This translates into CASSVAGGQETQYF.

This clonotype has a count of ten or more. CDR3 sequence (DNA): TGTGCCAGTAGTAAACAGGGGTCCAACACCGGGGAGCTGTTTTTT. Protein product: CASSKQGSNTGELFF. V gene TRBV19 combines with J gene TRBJ2-2; the match to TRBD1 covers 7 bases. Germline V CDR1 and CDR2: LNHDA, SQIVND (reference sequence). V gave up 4 bases and J gave up 2 bases; unmatched junction bases: 4. This CDR3 contains 15 residues.

This clonotype was observed a handful of times. The V call is TRBV10-3, the J call TRBJ2-3; 9 nucleotides align to TRBD2. The CDR3 runs 16 residues. Trimming removed 3 bases from V and 2 bases from J; junction bases left unmatched: 6. Germline V gene data show CDR1 as ENHRY and CDR2 as SYGVKD. The CDR3 DNA sequence: TGTGCCATCAGTGAAGGTAGCGGGGGCATCACAGATACGCAGTATTTT. As protein: CAISEGSGGITDTQYF.

This clonotype was seen a handful of times. The chain has TRBV10-3 and TRBJ2-7, with 7 positions matching TRBD1. Germline V gene lookup returns CDR1 ENHRY and CDR2 SYGVKD. J gave up 5 bases and V 0 bases, and 10 bases lay outside the gene matches. The CDR3 loop spans 16 amino acids. The DNA for the CDR3 is TGTGCCATCAGTGAGTCTAGAAGGGGGCGCGAAGACGAGCAGTACTTC. It is translated as CAISESRRGREDEQYF.

The rearrangement links TRBV27 to TRBJ2-7, with 8 bases identical to TRBD1. This CDR3 contains 15 residues. The ends lost 6 bases at V and 3 bases at J; junction bases unmatched: 10. Per the germline V gene, CDR1 is MNHEY and CDR2 is SMNVEV (reference sequence). CDR3 region: CASSPRQGSSYEQYF. In DNA, the CDR3 is TGTGCCAGCAGCCCCCGACAGGGGTCTAGCTACGAGCAGTACTTC.

The chain links TRBV28 to TRBJ1-2; 9 bases map to TRBD1. Unmatched junction bases numbered 12, after V lost 8 bases and J lost 8 bases. The length of the CDR3 is 14 residues. Germline CDR1 and CDR2: MDHEN and SYDVKM. Written as DNA, the CDR3 is TGTGCCAGCGCCCGAAGGGACAGGGTTACGGGCTACACCTTC. Protein product: CASARRDRVTGYTF.

The V gene is TRBV9, the J gene TRBJ2-2, with 8 positions matching TRBD1. The CDR3 is 15 amino acids. V dropped 4 bases and J dropped 5; count of bases not matched to a gene: 7. The V gene's germline CDR1 is SGDLS and CDR2 YYNGEE. The CDR3 DNA sequence: TGTGCCAGCAGCCCATCAGGGGGCGAAACCGGGGAGCTGTTTTTT. Amino acids: CASSPSGGETGELFF.

Many counts were recorded for this clonotype. V and J are TRBV29-1 and TRBJ2-1; D call uncertain. Germline V gene lookup returns CDR1 SQVTM and CDR2 ANQGSEA. The CDR3 runs to 14 residues. The V gene lost 4 bases and the J gene lost 0 bases, with 10 bases spanning the gap. The CDR3 sequence: CSVAWSLSYNEQFF. CDR3 in DNA: TGCAGCGTTGCCTGGTCCCTCTCCTACAATGAGCAGTTCTTC.

This clonotype was counted ten times or more. The rearrangement links TRBV19 to TRBJ1-5; maybe TRBD1 (5 bases). Trimming pared 3 bases from V and 11 bases from J, leaving 20 bases between. The CDR3 is 15 amino acids. Germline CDR1 and CDR2: LNHDA and SQIVND (reference sequence). The CDR3 nucleotides read TGTGCCAGTAGTATGGCAGGGAGGCAGGCTCTCGCCCAGCATTTT. Translated: CASSMAGRQALAQHF.